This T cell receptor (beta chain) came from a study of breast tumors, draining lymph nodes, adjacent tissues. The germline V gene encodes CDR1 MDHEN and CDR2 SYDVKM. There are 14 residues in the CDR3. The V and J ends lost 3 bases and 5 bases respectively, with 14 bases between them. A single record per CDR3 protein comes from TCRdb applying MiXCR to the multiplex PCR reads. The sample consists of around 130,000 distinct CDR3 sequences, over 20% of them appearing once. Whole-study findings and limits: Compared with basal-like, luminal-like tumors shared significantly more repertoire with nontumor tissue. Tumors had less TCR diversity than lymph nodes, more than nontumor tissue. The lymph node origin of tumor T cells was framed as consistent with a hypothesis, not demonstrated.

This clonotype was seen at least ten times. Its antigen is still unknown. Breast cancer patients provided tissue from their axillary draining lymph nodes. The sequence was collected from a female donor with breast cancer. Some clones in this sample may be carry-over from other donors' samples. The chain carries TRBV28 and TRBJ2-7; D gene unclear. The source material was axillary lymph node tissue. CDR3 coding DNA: TGTGCCAGCAGTTTGGTTGGCAGCTGGCACGAGCAGTACTTC. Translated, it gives CASSLVGSWHEQYF. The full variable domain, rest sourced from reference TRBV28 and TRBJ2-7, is DVKVTQSSRYLVKRTGEKVFLECVQDMDHENMFWYRQDPGLGLRLIYFSYDVKMKEKGDIPEGYSVSREKKERFSLILESASTNQTSMYLCASSLVGSWHEQYFGPGTRLTVT.